The following is a T cell receptor beta chain sequence with its context. These data originate in a study of blood T cell repertoires in COVID-19. About the study: Samples representing acute and convalescent COVID-19 were sourced from the United States, Italy and Spain.

The CDR3 consists of 16 residues. V lost 4 bases, J lost 0 bases, and 13 bases lay in between. Germline V lookup: CDR1 SGHRS, CDR2 YFSETQ. Generated by immunoSEQ multiplex PCR, the TCRdb table keeps only in-frame clones and is missing some. The sample carries 200,000 to 300,000 clones, 85% to 90% recorded once. The sequence was collected from a woman aged 55 to 70 with COVID-19, enrolled during active disease. The sample comprised peripheral blood. The V gene is TRBV5-1, the J gene TRBJ1-4, with D hard to call. The DNA for the CDR3 is TGCGCCAGCAGCAACCACGGTACTGCAACTAATGAAAAACTGTTTTTT. As protein: CASSNHGTATNEKLFF.